This is a list of T cell receptor beta chains from one sample in a study of siplizumab effects on memory and regulatory T cells. Clones were sequenced by immunoSEQ multiplex PCR, and TCRdb holds only the in-frame ones, with some missing. The sample yields under 100,000 clones, around 94% seen once. Material for sequencing was non-Treg CD4+ T cells sorted from blood. These receptors were obtained from a human donor in good health. CDR3s include the opening cysteine and the closing phenylalanine or tryptophan. D genes are given only for firm matches. Size is omitted from some rows. Given values are once, few, many or a class for expanded clones.

>TRBV5-1|TRBJ1-1|.|.
CASSLSPNKNTEAFF
TGCGCCAGCAGCTTAAGCCCGAACAAGAACACTGAAGCTTTCTTT
>TRBV2|TRBJ2-5|TRBD2|.
CASSSQGGSIETQYF
TGTGCCAGCAGCTCTCAGGGCGGGAGTATCGAGACCCAGTACTTC
>TRBV9|TRBJ2-7|TRBD1|.
CASSVSFFGTDEQYF
TGTGCCAGCAGCGTATCGTTTTTTGGGACAGACGAGCAGTACTTC
>TRBV21-1|TRBJ2-2|.|.
CASSKVGYTGELFF
TGTGCCAGCAGCAAAGTAGGGTACACCGGGGAGCTGTTTTTT
>TRBV5-1|TRBJ2-5|.|.
CASSWQETQYF
TGCGCCAGCAGCTGGCAAGAGACCCAGTACTTC
>TRBV11-2|TRBJ2-1|.|.
CASSLVVGLPYVEQFF
TGTGCCAGCAGCTTAGTAGTGGGACTGCCTTATGTTGAGCAGTTCTTC
>TRBV19|TRBJ2-1|TRBD2|.
CASSRRMGQTSKKGLADEQFF
TGTGCCAGTAGTCGACGGATGGGACAGACCTCAAAAAAGGGACTAGCCGATGAGCAGTTCTTC
>TRBV18|TRBJ2-3|.|.
CASSPSSSASTDTQYF
TGTGCCAGCTCACCAAGCTCTAGCGCCTCCACAGATACGCAGTATTTT
>TRBV14|TRBJ2-5|.|.
CASSQDRAGFGAAQYF
TGTGCCAGCAGCCAAGATCGGGCAGGTTTCGGTGCGGCCCAGTACTTC
>TRBV7-3|TRBJ2-5|.|once
CASSLRGAGTQYF
TGTGCCAGCAGCTTAAGGGGGGCAGGGACCCAGTACTTC
>TRBV4-1|TRBJ2-1|TRBD1|.
CASSQGGQGAYNEQFF
TGCGCCAGCAGCCAAGGGGGACAGGGTGCCTACAATGAGCAGTTCTTC
>TRBV5-6|TRBJ1-5|.|.
CASSLALGNQPQHF
TGTGCCAGCAGCTTGGCCCTGGGGAATCAGCCCCAGCATTTT
>TRBV10-1|TRBJ2-5|TRBD2|.
CASSGASGPRYF
TGCGCCAGCAGTGGAGCTAGCGGCCCCCGGTACTTC
>TRBV5-6|TRBJ2-1|TRBD2|.
CASRYAGTSIGNEQFF
TGTGCCAGCAGATACGCCGGGACTAGTATCGGCAATGAGCAGTTCTTC
>TRBV2|TRBJ2-7|TRBD1|.
CASRGQGKQYF
TGTGCCAGCAGAGGACAGGGCAAGCAGTACTTC
>TRBV2|TRBJ2-7|.|.
CASSLTSYGEQYF
TGTGCCAGCAGTCTTACGAGTTACGGCGAGCAGTACTTC
>TRBV30|TRBJ2-3|.|.
CAWRHKPDTQYF
TGTGCCTGGAGGCATAAGCCAGATACGCAGTATTTT
>TRBV4-1|TRBJ1-1|.|once
CASSLQIQGANTEAFF
TGCGCCAGCAGCCTTCAGATTCAGGGCGCGAACACTGAAGCTTTCTTT
>TRBV29-1|TRBJ1-1|.|.
CSVESRGGNTEAFF
TGCAGCGTAGAAAGTCGGGGGGGGAACACTGAAGCTTTCTTT
>TRBV6-5|TRBJ1-1|.|few
CASYLTYRLDTEAFF
TGTGCCAGCTATCTAACGTACAGGCTCGACACTGAAGCTTTCTTT
>TRBV6-1|TRBJ2-2|TRBD1|.
CASRENSGQFRGNTGELFF
TGTGCCAGCAGGGAAAACTCGGGACAGTTCCGGGGAAACACCGGGGAGCTGTTTTTT
>TRBV29-1|TRBJ1-1|TRBD1|many
CSAGQGGNTEAFF
TGCAGCGCGGGACAGGGGGGGAACACTGAAGCTTTCTTT
>TRBV6-6|TRBJ1-1|TRBD1|.
CASRNTGGLEAFF
TGTGCCAGCAGAAACACAGGGGGTTTGGAAGCTTTCTTT
>TRBV30|TRBJ2-2|.|.
CAWSVLDTGELFF
TGTGCCTGGAGTGTCTTGGACACCGGGGAGCTGTTTTTT
>TRBV30|TRBJ1-3|TRBD1|.
CAWSPRGVFDRGIRNTIYF
TGTGCCTGGAGTCCTCGTGGGGTTTTTGACAGGGGGATAAGAAACACCATATATTTT
>TRBV29-1|TRBJ1-1|.|.
CSGTDTEAFF
TGTTCAGGTACAGACACTGAAGCTTTCTTT
>TRBV19|TRBJ1-5|.|few
CASSIGSSYSNQPQHF
TGTGCCAGTAGTATTGGTAGCAGCTATAGCAATCAGCCCCAGCATTTT
>TRBV6-1|TRBJ1-4|.|.
CASSPQGREEKLFF
TGTGCCAGCTCGCCACAGGGCCGTGAAGAAAAACTGTTTTTT
>TRBV18|TRBJ1-4|.|.
CASSPWGATNEKLFF
TGTGCCAGCTCACCGTGGGGGGCAACTAATGAAAAACTGTTTTTT
>TRBV4-1|TRBJ1-2|.|.
CASSQMDGHYGYTF
TGCGCCAGCAGCCAAATGGACGGCCACTATGGCTACACCTTC
>TRBV15|TRBJ2-2|.|.
CATSRDVLGRNTGELFF
TGTGCCACCAGCAGAGATGTGCTAGGGCGTAACACCGGGGAGCTGTTTTTT
>TRBV5-8|TRBJ2-1|TRBD1|.
CASSKRTGTYNEQFF
TGTGCCAGCAGCAAAAGGACAGGGACCTACAATGAGCAGTTCTTC
>TRBV27|TRBJ1-6|TRBD1|.
CASSAQGIGSPLHF
TGTGCCAGCAGTGCACAGGGGATTGGTTCACCCCTCCACTTT
>TRBV12-5|TRBJ2-3|.|.
CASGLVSIGGGTDTQYF
TGTGCTAGTGGTTTGGTATCTATCGGAGGAGGCACAGATACGCAGTATTTT
>TRBV10-3|TRBJ2-7|TRBD1|.
CAITLGPTTGGKGEQYF
TGTGCCATTACACTTGGCCCTACTACAGGGGGAAAGGGGGAGCAGTACTTC
>TRBV18|TRBJ1-1|.|.
CASSPGQGEGAFF
TGTGCCAGCTCACCAGGGCAGGGAGAGGGAGCTTTCTTT
>TRBV5-4|TRBJ1-1|.|.
CASSLYPGGTEAFF
TGTGCCAGCAGCTTATATCCGGGAGGGACTGAAGCTTTCTTT
>TRBV13|TRBJ1-3|.|.
CASSLTRGSSGNTIYF
TGTGCCAGCAGCCTAACAAGGGGGAGCTCTGGAAACACCATATATTTT
>TRBV7-6|TRBJ1-1|.|.
CASSFKQGSEAFF
TGTGCCAGCAGCTTTAAACAGGGTTCTGAAGCTTTCTTT
>TRBV6-6|TRBJ1-4|.|.
CASSYPGDWNEKLFF
TGTGCCAGCAGTTACCCGGGGGACTGGAATGAAAAACTGTTTTTT
>TRBV7-9|TRBJ2-3|.|.
CASSLDVRTDTQYF
TGTGCCAGCAGCTTAGACGTGCGCACAGATACGCAGTATTTT
>TRBV11-2|TRBJ2-1|.|.
CASSPRDSYNEQFF
TGTGCCAGCAGCCCGCGGGACAGTTACAATGAGCAGTTCTTC
>TRBV5-1|TRBJ2-5|TRBD2|.
CASRPPAGYQETQYF
TGCGCCAGCAGACCGCCAGCGGGGTACCAAGAGACCCAGTACTTC
>TRBV11-3|TRBJ2-1|.|.
CASSLVGGGYNEQFF
TGTGCCAGCAGCTTAGTGGGGGGCGGCTACAATGAGCAGTTCTTC
>TRBV7-2|TRBJ2-3|TRBD2|.
CASSLGLAGTDTQYF
TGTGCCAGCAGCTTAGGGCTAGCGGGCACAGATACGCAGTATTTT
>TRBV11-2|TRBJ1-2|.|.
CASSRTSENVYGYTF
TGTGCCAGCAGCCGGACATCCGAGAATGTTTATGGCTACACCTTC
>TRBV10-3|TRBJ2-3|.|.
CAIRDSTDTQYF
TGTGCCATCAGGGACAGCACAGATACGCAGTATTTT
>TRBV7-9|TRBJ1-4|.|.
CASRDRRNEKLFF
TGTGCCAGCAGGGACAGAAGAAATGAAAAACTGTTTTTT